This T cell receptor beta chain came from a study of regulatory T cells in long-lasting Graves disease. Overall study findings and caveats: The TCR repertoire of persistent Graves' patients was less diverse than that of newly diagnosed ones.

iRepertoire HTBI primers and Arm-PCR of CDR3 regions built TCR beta libraries. In the authors' methods: Throughout the samples, researchers identified around 65 TRBV and roughly 14 TRBJ segments. TCRdb re-analysed the multiplex PCR reads in MiXCR, keeping a single row per CDR3 protein. What appears here as the V and J calls and clone size reflects TCRdb's work, not the paper's. In the table there are about 660,000 distinct CDR3 sequences, approximately 29% of which are singletons. A word on this clonotype: Its target is not known.

As for time point: persistent/refractory GD, antithyroid drugs over 5 years with positive TRAb. With RNA extracted from PBMCs as input, the TCR library was made. Investigators report Graves' disease was diagnosed under American Thyroid Association guidelines. The sample was peripheral blood mononuclear cells (PBMCs), taken when the disease was refractory, from a patient treated with antithyroid drugs. The sequence derives from a female donor with Graves disease.

As DNA, the CDR3 is TGTGCCACCAGTGATAATGACAGGGGCCTGTATAGCAATCAGCCCCAGCATTTT. Residues: CATSDNDRGLYSNQPQHF. The gene calls are TRBV24-1 and TRBJ1-5; the match to TRBD1 covers 8 bases. There are 18 residues in the CDR3. The germline gives CDR1 KGHDR, CDR2 SFDVKD. Germline trimming cut 3 bases from V and 0 bases from J; bases unmatched to any gene: 9.